The 13 T cell receptor beta chains in this list originate from one sample, sequenced in a study of cytomegalovirus exposure and HLA in healthy donors. Researchers ran the PCR with 60 Vbeta and 13 Jbeta primers. Libraries were prepared by immunoSEQ multiplex PCR; TCRdb keeps only in-frame clonotypes and omits some of them. Found here are 180,000 or so clones, about 82% of them singletons; the top ten hold 0.77%. The specimen was PBMCs. These receptors were obtained from a woman between 18 and 30 years old in good health and CMV-seronegative.

This clone has just a few counts. The chain combines TRBV15 with TRBJ1-2, with 9 bases identical to TRBD1. Trimming took 3 bases from V and 6 from J; bases not matched to a gene: 11. Germline values: CDR1 LNHNV, CDR2 YYDKDF (reference sequence). This CDR3 region has 16 residues. The CDR3 region is CATSRPGQGFLDGYTF. CDR3 bases: TGTGCCACCAGCAGGCCGGGACAGGGCTTCTTGGATGGCTACACCTTC.

V usage is TRBV28 and J usage is TRBJ1-5; TRBD1 matches at 9 bases. V trimming: 8 bases; J trimming: 3 bases; junction bases outside the gene matches: 8. This CDR3 region has 15 residues. Looked up from germline, CDR1 is MDHEN and CDR2 is SYDVKM. The CDR3 sequence is CASGRDRVLNQPQHF. CDR3 nucleotides: TGTGCCAGCGGTCGGGACAGGGTCCTCAATCAGCCCCAGCATTTT.

V gene TRBV28 combines with J gene TRBJ2-5; possible D gene TRBD1, 6 bases. Germline CDR1 MDHEN, CDR2 SYDVKM. V lost 0 bases, J lost 2 bases, and 13 bases lay in between. CDR3 length: 16 residues. The CDR3 nucleotides read TGTGCCAGCAGTTTATGGGGACCAGGGGTTCAAGAGACCCAGTACTTC. Its protein product is CASSLWGPGVQETQYF.

The genes are TRBV7-3 and TRBJ2-1; 8 bases align to TRBD1. V was pared by 1 base and J by 5 bases, with 7 bases of the junction left unmatched. The germline CDR1 and CDR2 sequences are SGHTA and FQGTGA. This CDR3 region has 16 residues. The CDR3: CASSLISTGANNEQFF. CDR3 DNA: TGTGCCAGCAGCTTAATATCGACAGGGGCGAACAATGAGCAGTTCTTC.

The rearrangement uses TRBV19 and TRBJ1-3, with D possibly being TRBD1 (6 bases). The CDR3 totals 15 residues. The germline gives CDR1 LNHDA, CDR2 SQIVND (reference sequence). With 3 bases removed from V and 0 bases from J, the gap between germline ends came to 9 bases. The CDR3 sequence: CASSMTGPSGNTIYF. CDR3 coding DNA: TGTGCCAGTAGTATGACAGGTCCCTCTGGAAACACCATATATTTT.

The chain links TRBV18 to TRBJ1-4, with 7 positions matching TRBD1. The CDR3 totals 15 residues. Looked up from germline, CDR1 is KGHSH and CDR2 is LQKENI. Trimming cost V 4 bases and J 0 bases; bases outside gene matches: 2. The CDR3 region is CASSLDRATNEKLFF. In DNA form, the CDR3 reads TGTGCCAGCTCACTTGACAGGGCAACTAATGAAAAACTGTTTTTT.

The V call is TRBV7-8, the J call TRBJ1-6; 7 bases line up with TRBD1. The ends lost 3 bases at V and 6 bases at J; junction bases unmatched: 5. Germline V gene data show CDR1 as SGHVS and CDR2 as FQNEAQ. The CDR3 has 15 residues. This CDR3 is CASSFGQGGNSPLHF. DNA for the CDR3: TGTGCCAGCAGCTTTGGGCAGGGGGGTAATTCACCCCTCCACTTT.

This clone has a handful of counts. The chain joins TRBV2 to TRBJ1-1, with D tentatively TRBD1 (5 bases). The CDR3 runs to 12 residues. V was clipped by 3 bases and J by 10 bases, with 12 bases between them. From germline, CDR1 is SNHLY and CDR2 FYNNEI. This chain's CDR3 is CASSDPGRGAFF. The CDR3 coding sequence is TGTGCCAGCAGTGACCCAGGGCGGGGAGCTTTCTTT. The full variable domain, in which reference TRBV2 and TRBJ1-1 provide the parts outside the CDR3, is EPEVTQTPSHQVTQMGQEVILRCVPISNHLYFYWYRQILGQKVEFLVSFYNNEISEKSEIFDDQFSVERPDGSNFTLKIRSTKLEDSAMYFCASSDPGRGAFFGQGTRLTVV.

The rearrangement links TRBV4-3 to TRBJ1-4; a possible D gene is TRBD1 (6 bases). CDR1 is LGHNA, CDR2 YSLEER, per germline. The V gene lost 0 bases and the J gene lost 4 bases, with 15 bases spanning the gap. The CDR3 contains 17 residues. This chain's CDR3 is CASSQEAGTRGNEKLFF. CDR3 DNA: TGCGCCAGCAGCCAAGAAGCCGGGACAAGGGGTAATGAAAAACTGTTTTTT.

This clone has a single count. The chain carries TRBV5-1 and TRBJ2-7; 7 nucleotides align to TRBD1. The CDR3 totals 13 residues. Germline V CDR1 and CDR2: SGHRS, YFSETQ. V lost 5 bases to trimming and J lost 6 bases; unmatched junction nucleotides: 8. In nucleotides, the CDR3 is TGCGCCAGCAGACAGGGGTCGGGCTCCGAGCAGTACTTC. Its protein is CASRQGSGSEQYF.

The rearrangement uses TRBV28 and TRBJ2-1; 8 bases line up with TRBD2. The CDR3 loop spans 14 amino acids. V shed 7 bases and J 0 bases; nucleotides not matched to a gene: 2. Germline CDR1 and CDR2: MDHEN and SYDVKM. As DNA, the CDR3 is TGTGCCAGCAACGGACTAGCCTCCTACAATGAGCAGTTCTTC. Protein sequence: CASNGLASYNEQFF.

This chain joins TRBV13 and TRBJ1-3; no definite D call. The CDR3 is 13 residues long. The V and J ends lost 2 bases and 2 bases respectively, with 4 bases between them. Germline CDR1 is PRHDT and CDR2 is FYEKMQ (reference sequence). The CDR3 coding sequence is TGTGCCAGCAGCTTACTTGCTGGAAACACCATATATTTT. This translates into CASSLLAGNTIYF.

This clone was picked up a small number of times. V and J are TRBV6-5 and TRBJ2-2; TRBD2 might be the D (6 bases). Trimming pared 8 bases from V and 3 bases from J, leaving 10 bases between. Germline CDR1 reads MNHEY; CDR2 reads SVGAGI. The CDR3 contains 13 residues. The CDR3 DNA is TGTGCCAGCCGGGACTCGGACACCGGGGAGCTGTTTTTT. Protein sequence: CASRDSDTGELFF.